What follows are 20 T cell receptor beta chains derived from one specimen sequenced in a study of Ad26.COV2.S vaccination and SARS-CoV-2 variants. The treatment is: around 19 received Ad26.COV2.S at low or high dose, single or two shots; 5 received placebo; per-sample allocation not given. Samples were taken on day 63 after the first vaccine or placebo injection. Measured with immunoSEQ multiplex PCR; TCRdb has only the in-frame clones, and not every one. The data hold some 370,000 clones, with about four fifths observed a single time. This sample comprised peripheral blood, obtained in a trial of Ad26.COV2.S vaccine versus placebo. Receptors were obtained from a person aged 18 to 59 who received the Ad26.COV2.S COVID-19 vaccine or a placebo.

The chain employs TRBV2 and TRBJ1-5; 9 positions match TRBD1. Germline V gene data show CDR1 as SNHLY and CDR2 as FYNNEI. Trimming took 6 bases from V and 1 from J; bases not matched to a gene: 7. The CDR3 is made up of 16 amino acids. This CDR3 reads CASRPGQGRSNQPQHF. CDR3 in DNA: TGTGCCAGCAGGCCGGGACAGGGACGGAGCAATCAGCCCCAGCATTTT.

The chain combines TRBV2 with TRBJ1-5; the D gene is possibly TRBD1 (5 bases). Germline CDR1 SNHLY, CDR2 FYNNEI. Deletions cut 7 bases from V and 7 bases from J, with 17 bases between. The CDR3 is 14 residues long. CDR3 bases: TGTGCCAGCAACCCTCTAGGCCGGGGCCAGCCCCAGCATTTT. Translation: CASNPLGRGQPQHF.

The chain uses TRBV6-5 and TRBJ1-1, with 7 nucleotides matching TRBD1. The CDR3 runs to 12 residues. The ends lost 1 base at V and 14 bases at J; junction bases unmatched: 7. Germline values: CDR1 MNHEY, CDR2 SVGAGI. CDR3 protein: CASSYLGQPAFF. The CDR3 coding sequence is TGTGCCAGCAGTTACTTGGGACAGCCTGCCTTCTTT.

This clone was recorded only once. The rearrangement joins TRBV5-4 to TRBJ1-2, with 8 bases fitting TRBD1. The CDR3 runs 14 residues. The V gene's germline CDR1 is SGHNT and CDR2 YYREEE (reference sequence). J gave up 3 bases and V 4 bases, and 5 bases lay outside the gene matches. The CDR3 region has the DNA TGTGCCAGCAGCGCGGACAGGGCTTACTATGGCTACACCTTC. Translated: CASSADRAYYGYTF. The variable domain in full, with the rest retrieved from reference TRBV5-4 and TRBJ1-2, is ETGVTQSPTHLIKTRGQQVTLRCSSQSGHNTVSWYQQALGQGPQFIFQYYREEENGRGNFPPRFSGLQFPNYSSELNVNALELDDSALYLCASSADRAYYGYTFGSGTRLTVV.

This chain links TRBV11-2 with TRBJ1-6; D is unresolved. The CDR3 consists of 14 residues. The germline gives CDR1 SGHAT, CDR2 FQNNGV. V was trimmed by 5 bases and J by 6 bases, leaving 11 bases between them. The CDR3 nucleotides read TGTGCCAGCAGCCCGGGCAGCGCTAATTCACCCCTCCACTTT. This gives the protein CASSPGSANSPLHF.

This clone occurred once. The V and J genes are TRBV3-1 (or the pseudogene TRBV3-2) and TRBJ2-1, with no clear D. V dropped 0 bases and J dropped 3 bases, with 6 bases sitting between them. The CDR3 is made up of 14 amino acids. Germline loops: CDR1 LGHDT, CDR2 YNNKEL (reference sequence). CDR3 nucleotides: TGTGCCAGCAGCCAAGAGCTCTTCTACAATGAGCAGTTCTTC. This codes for CASSQELFYNEQFF.

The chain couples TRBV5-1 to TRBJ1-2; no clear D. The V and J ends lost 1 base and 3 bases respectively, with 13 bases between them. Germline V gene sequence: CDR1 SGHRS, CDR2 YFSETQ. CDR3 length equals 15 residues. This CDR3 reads CASSLSAGMDYGYTF. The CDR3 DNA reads TGCGCCAGCAGCTTGTCGGCGGGGATGGACTATGGCTACACCTTC.

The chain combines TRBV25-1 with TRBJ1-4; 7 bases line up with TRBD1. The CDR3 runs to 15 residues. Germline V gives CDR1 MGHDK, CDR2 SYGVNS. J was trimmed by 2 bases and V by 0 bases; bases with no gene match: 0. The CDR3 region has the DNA TGTGCCAGCAGTGAATACAGGGGGACTAATGAAAAACTGTTTTTT. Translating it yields CASSEYRGTNEKLFF.

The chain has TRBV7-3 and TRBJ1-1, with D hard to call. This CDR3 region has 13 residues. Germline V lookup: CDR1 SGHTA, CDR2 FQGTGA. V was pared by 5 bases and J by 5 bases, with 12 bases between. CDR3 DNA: TGTGCCAGCAGCCTCACGGCGGAAACTGAAGCTTTCTTT. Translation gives CASSLTAETEAFF.

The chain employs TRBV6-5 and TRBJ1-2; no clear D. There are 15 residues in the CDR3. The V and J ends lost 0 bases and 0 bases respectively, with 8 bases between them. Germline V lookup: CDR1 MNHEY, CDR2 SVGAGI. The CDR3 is CASSYSPGSNYGYTF. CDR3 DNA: TGTGCCAGCAGTTACTCGCCGGGGTCTAACTATGGCTACACCTTC.

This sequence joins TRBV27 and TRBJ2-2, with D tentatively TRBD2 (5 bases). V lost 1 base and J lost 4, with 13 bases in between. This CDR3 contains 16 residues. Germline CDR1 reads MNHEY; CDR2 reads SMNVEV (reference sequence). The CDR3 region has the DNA TGTGCCAGCAGTTTATGGGGTGGGAGTCCCACCGGGGAGCTGTTTTTT. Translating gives CASSLWGGSPTGELFF.

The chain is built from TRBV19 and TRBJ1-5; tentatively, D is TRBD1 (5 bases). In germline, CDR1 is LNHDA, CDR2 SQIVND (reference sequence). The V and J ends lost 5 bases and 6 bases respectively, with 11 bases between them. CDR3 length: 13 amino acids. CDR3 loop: CASSHTGVQPQHF. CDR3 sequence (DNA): TGTGCCAGTAGTCACACGGGGGTTCAGCCCCAGCATTTT.

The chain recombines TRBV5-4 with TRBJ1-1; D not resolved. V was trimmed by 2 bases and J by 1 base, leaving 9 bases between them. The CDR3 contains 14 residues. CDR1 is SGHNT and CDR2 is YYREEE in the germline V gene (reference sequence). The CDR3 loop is CASSFVAPNTEAFF. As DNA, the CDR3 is TGTGCCAGCAGCTTTGTCGCACCGAACACTGAAGCTTTCTTT.

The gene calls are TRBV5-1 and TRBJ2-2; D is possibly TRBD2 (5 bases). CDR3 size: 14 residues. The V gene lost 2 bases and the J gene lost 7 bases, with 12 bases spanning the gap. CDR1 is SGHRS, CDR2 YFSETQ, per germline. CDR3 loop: CASSFMSEGGELFF. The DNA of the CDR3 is TGCGCCAGCAGCTTCATGTCAGAGGGCGGGGAGCTGTTTTTT.

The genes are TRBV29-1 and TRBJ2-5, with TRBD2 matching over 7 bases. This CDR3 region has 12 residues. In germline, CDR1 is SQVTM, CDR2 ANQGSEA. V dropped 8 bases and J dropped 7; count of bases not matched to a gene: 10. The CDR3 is CSLGEGQRTQYF. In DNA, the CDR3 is TGCAGCTTGGGGGAGGGCCAAAGGACCCAGTACTTC.

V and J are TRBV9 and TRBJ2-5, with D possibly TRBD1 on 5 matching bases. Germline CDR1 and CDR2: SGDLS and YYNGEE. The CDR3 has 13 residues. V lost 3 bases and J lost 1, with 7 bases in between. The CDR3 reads CASSGTTQETQYF. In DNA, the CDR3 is TGTGCCAGCAGCGGGACAACCCAAGAGACCCAGTACTTC.

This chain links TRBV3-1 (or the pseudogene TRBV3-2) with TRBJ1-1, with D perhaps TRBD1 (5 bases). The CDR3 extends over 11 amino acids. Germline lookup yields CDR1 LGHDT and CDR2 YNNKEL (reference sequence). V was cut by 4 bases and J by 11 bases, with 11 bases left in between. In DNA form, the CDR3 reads TGTGCCAGCAGCCTCAGGGAAAGGGCTTTCTTT. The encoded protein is CASSLRERAFF.

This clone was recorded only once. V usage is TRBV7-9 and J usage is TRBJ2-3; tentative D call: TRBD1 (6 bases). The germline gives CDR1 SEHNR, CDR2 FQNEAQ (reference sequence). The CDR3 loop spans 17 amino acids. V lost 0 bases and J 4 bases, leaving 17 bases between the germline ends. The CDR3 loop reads CASSLAPVRGGPDTQYF. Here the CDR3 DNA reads TGTGCCAGCAGCTTAGCGCCAGTACGAGGGGGTCCAGATACGCAGTATTTT.

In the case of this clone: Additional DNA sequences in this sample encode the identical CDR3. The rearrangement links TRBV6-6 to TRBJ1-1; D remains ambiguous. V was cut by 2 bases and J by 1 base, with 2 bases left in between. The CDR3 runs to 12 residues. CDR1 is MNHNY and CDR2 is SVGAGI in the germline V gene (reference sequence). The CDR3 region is CASSYPNTEAFF. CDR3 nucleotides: TGTGCCAGCAGTTACCCGAACACTGAAGCTTTCTTT.

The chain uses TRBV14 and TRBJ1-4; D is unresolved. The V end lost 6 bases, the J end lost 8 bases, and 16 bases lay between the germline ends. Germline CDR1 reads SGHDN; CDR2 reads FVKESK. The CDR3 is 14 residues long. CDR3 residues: CASRKRGIGEKLFF. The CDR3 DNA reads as TGTGCCAGCAGAAAAAGAGGGATAGGGGAAAAACTGTTTTTT.